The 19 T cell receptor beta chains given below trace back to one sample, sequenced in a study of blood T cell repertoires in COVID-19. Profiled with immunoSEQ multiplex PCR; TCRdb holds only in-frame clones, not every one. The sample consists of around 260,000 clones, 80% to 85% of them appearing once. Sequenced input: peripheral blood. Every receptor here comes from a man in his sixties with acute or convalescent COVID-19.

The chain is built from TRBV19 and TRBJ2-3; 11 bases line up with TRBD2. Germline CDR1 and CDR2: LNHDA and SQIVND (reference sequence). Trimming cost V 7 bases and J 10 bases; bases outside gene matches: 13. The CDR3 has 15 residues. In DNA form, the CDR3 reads TGTGCCAGTACGCGACTAGCGGGGCCTAGGGGTGCGCAGTATTTT. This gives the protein CASTRLAGPRGAQYF.

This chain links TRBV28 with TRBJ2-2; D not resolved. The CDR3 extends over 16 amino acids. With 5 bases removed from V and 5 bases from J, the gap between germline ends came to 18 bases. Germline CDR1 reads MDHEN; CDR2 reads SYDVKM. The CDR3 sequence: CASSEGLGPGTGELFF. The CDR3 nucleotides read TGTGCCAGCAGTGAAGGTCTAGGCCCCGGGACCGGGGAGCTGTTTTTT. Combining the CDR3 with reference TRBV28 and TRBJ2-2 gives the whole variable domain DVKVTQSSRYLVKRTGEKVFLECVQDMDHENMFWYRQDPGLGLRLIYFSYDVKMKEKGDIPEGYSVSREKKERFSLILESASTNQTSMYLCASSEGLGPGTGELFFGEGSRLTVL.

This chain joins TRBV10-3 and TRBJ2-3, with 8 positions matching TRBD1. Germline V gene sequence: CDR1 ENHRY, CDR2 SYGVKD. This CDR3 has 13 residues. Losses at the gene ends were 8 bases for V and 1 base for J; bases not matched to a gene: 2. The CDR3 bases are TGTGCCATCCTGGGACAGGGCACAGATACGCAGTATTTT. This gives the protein CAILGQGTDTQYF.

Here the CDR3 reads CASCGQSLLGYTF. The CDR3 DNA is TGTGCCAGTTGCGGACAGTCGTTATTAGGCTACACCTTC. This chain connects TRBV7-8 to TRBJ1-2, with TRBD1 as a possible D gene (6 bases). V lost 9 bases and J lost 8, with 19 bases in between. The CDR3 is made up of 13 amino acids. CDR1 and CDR2 from the germline V gene are SGHVS and FQNEAQ.

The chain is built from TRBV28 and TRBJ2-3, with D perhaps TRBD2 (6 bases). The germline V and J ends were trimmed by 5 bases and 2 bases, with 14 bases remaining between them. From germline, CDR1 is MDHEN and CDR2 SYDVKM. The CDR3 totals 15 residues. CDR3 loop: CASSPGDLTTDTQYF. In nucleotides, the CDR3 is TGTGCCAGCAGTCCGGGGGACTTAACCACAGATACGCAGTATTTT.

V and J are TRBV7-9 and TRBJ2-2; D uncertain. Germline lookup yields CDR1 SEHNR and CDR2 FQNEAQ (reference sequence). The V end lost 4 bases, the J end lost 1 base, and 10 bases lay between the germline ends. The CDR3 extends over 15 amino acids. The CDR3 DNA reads TGTGCCAGCAGCTCCCCGAGAAGGAACACCGGGGAGCTGTTTTTT. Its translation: CASSSPRRNTGELFF. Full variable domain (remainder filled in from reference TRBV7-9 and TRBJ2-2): DTGVSQNPRHKITKRGQNVTFRCDPISEHNRLYWYRQTLGQGPEFLTYFQNEAQLEKSRLLSDRFSAERPKGSFSTLEIQRTEQGDSAMYLCASSSPRRNTGELFFGEGSRLTVL.

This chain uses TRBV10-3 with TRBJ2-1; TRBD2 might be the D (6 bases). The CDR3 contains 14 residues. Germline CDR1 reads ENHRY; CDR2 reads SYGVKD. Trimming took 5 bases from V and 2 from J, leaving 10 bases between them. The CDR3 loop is CAISSGLTYNEQFF. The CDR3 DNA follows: TGTGCCATCAGTAGCGGGCTCACCTACAATGAGCAGTTCTTC.

Here the CDR3 DNA reads TGCGCCAGCAGCCAAGATGATGCGGGTGCAGGGGCAGATACGCAGTATTTT. It codes for CASSQDDAGAGADTQYF. This chain uses TRBV4-1 with TRBJ2-3, with D tentatively TRBD1 (6 bases). Germline V gene lookup returns CDR1 MGHRA and CDR2 YSYEKL. This CDR3 is built from 17 residues. Trimming took 0 bases from V and 4 from J, leaving 17 bases between them.

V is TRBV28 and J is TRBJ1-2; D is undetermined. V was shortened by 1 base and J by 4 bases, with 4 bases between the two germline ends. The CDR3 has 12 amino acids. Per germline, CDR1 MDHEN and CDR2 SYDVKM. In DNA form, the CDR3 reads TGTGCCAGCAGTTTATCTCCCTATGGCTACACCTTC. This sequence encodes CASSLSPYGYTF.

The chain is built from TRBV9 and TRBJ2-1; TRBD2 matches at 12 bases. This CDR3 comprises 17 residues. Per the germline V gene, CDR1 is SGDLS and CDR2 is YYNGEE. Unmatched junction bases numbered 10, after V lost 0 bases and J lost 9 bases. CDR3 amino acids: CASSVGLAGDRGGEQFF. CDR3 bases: TGTGCCAGCAGCGTAGGACTAGCGGGAGACAGGGGGGGTGAGCAGTTCTTC.

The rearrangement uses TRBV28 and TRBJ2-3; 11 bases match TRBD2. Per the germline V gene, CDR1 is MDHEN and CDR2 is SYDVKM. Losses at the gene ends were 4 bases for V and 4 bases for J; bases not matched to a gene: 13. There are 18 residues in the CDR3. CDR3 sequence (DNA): TGTGCCAGCAGTTCCGGGACTAGCGGAGGAGGGGGGGCAGATACGCAGTATTTT. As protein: CASSSGTSGGGGADTQYF. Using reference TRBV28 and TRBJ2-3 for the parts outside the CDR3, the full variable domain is DVKVTQSSRYLVKRTGEKVFLECVQDMDHENMFWYRQDPGLGLRLIYFSYDVKMKEKGDIPEGYSVSREKKERFSLILESASTNQTSMYLCASSSGTSGGGGADTQYFGPGTRLTVL.

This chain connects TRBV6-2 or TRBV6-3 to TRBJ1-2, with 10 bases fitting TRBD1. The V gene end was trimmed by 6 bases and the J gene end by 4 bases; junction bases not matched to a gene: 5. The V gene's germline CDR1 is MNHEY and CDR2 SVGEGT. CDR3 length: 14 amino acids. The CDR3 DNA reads TGTGCCAGCAGCAAGGGACAGGGGTCCTATGGCTACACCTTC. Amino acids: CASSKGQGSYGYTF.

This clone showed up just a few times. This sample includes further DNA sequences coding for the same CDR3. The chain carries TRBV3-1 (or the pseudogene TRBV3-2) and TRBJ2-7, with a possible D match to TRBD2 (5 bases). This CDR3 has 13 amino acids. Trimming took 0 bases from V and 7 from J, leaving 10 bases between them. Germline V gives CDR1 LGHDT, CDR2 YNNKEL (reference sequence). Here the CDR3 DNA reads TGTGCCAGCAGCCAAGAAGGAGGTTGGGAGCAGTACTTC. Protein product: CASSQEGGWEQYF.

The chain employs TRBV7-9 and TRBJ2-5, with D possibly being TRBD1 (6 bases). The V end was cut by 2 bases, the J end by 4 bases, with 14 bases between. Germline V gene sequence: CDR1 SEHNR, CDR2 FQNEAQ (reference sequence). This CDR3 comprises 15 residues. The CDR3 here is CASSLRTGWRETQYF. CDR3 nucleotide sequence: TGTGCCAGCAGCTTAAGAACAGGGTGGCGAGAGACCCAGTACTTC.

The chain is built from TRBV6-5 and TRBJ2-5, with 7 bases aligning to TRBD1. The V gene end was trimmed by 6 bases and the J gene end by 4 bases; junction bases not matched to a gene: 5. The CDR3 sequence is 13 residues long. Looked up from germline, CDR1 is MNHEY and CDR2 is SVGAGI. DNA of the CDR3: TGTGCCAGCAGCGACAGGGCTGGAGAGACCCAGTACTTC. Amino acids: CASSDRAGETQYF.

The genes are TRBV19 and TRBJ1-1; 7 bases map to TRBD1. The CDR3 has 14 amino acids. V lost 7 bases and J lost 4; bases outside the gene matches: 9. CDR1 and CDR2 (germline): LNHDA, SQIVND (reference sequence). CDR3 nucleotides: TGTGCCAGTAATAGACAGGGTTTGAGCACTGAAGCTTTCTTT. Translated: CASNRQGLSTEAFF.

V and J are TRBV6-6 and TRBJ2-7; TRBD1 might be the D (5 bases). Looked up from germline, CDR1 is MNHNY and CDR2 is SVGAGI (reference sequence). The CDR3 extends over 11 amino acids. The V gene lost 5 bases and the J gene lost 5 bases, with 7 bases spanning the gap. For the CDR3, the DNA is TGTGCCAGCAGTCCAGGGAACGAGCAGTACTTC. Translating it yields CASSPGNEQYF.

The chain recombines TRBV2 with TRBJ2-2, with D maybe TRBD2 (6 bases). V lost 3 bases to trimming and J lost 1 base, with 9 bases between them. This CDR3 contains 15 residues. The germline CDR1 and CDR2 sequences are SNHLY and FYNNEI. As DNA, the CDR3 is TGTGCCAGCAGTGAGGGCGGGGTGAACACCGGGGAGCTGTTTTTT. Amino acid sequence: CASSEGGVNTGELFF. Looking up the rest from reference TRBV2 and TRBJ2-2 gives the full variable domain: EPEVTQTPSHQVTQMGQEVILRCVPISNHLYFYWYRQILGQKVEFLVSFYNNEISEKSEIFDDQFSVERPDGSNFTLKIRSTKLEDSAMYFCASSEGGVNTGELFFGEGSRLTVL.

This chain's CDR3 is CASSQGGEAKNIQYF. In nucleotides, the CDR3 is TGCGCCAGCAGCCAGGGGGGAGAAGCCAAAAACATTCAGTACTTC. The V and J genes are TRBV4-1 and TRBJ2-4; the D gene is possibly TRBD2 (6 bases). The CDR3 loop spans 15 amino acids. Germline CDR1 is MGHRA and CDR2 is YSYEKL. V shed 3 bases and J shed 0 bases, with 9 bases lying between them.